This note documents a single T cell receptor (beta chain) sequence. This entry is derived from a study of technical replicates of blood from several donors. The CDR3 consists of 13 residues. Germline lookup yields CDR1 LNHDA and CDR2 SQIVND (reference sequence). J gave up 8 bases and V 7 bases, and 8 bases lay outside the gene matches. Using immunoSEQ multiplex PCR, the repertoire was profiled, and TCRdb retains in-frame clones only, with some absent. This table holds some 54,000 clones, 93% found once. The sequenced sample was PBMCs. The chain carries TRBV19 and TRBJ1-2; 9 nucleotides match TRBD1. The sequence was obtained from a human donor in good health. Some clones in this sample may be carry-over from other donors' samples. CDR3 sequence reads: CASIGTGSEGYTF. The CDR3 DNA follows: TGTGCCAGTATAGGGACAGGGAGTGAAGGCTACACCTTC.